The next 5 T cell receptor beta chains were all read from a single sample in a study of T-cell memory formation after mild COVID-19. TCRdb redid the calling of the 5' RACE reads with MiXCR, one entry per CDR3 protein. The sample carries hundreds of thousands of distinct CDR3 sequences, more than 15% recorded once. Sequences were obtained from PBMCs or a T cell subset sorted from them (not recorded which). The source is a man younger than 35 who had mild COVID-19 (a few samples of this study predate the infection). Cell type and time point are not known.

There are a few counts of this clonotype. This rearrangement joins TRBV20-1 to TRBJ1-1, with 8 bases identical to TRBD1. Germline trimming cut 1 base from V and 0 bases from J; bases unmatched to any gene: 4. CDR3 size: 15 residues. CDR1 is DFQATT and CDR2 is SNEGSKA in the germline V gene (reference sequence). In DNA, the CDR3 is TGCAGTGCTAGAGCAGGGGGCAGAATGAACACTGAAGCTTTCTTT. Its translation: CSARAGGRMNTEAFF.

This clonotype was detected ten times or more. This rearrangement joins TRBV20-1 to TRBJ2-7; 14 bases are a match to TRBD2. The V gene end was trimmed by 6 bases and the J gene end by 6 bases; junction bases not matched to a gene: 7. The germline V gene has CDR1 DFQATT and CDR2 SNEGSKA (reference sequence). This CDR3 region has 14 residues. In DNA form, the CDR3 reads TGCAGTGCGTCCGGGACTAGCGGGGGTCTCGAGCAGTACTTC. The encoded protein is CSASGTSGGLEQYF.

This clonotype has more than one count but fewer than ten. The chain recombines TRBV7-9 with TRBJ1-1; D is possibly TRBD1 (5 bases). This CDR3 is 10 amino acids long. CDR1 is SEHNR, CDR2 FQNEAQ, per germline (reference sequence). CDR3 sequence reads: CKVQGTEAFF. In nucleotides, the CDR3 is TGTAAAGTCCAGGGAACTGAAGCTTTCTTT.

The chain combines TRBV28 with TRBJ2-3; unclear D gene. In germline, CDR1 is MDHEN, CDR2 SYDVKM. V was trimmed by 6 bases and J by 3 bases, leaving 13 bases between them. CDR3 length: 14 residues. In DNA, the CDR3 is TGTGCCAGCAGCTATCAAGGGTGGACAGATACGCAGTATTTT. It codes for CASSYQGWTDTQYF.

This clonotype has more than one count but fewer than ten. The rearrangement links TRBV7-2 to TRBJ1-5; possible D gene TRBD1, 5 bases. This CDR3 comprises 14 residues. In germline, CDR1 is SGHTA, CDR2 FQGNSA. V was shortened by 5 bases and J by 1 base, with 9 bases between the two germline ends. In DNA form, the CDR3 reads TGTGCCAGCAGCCCGGCAGGGAGCAATCAGCCCCAGCATTTT. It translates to CASSPAGSNQPQHF.